These 15 T cell receptor beta chains were sequenced from one sample in a study of cytomegalovirus exposure and HLA in healthy donors. The study ran its PCR with 60 Vbeta and 13 Jbeta primers. Some clones are missing from TCRdb's copy, which holds only in-frame ones; the method was immunoSEQ multiplex PCR. The top ten clones hold about 3.8% of a sample with hundreds of thousands of clones, more than 75% of them seen once. Sequenced input: PBMCs. The receptors were gathered from a male donor in good health and CMV-seronegative.

This chain connects TRBV2 to TRBJ2-5, with a possible D match to TRBD2 (6 bases). V lost 4 bases to trimming and J lost 4 bases, with 16 bases between them. The length of the CDR3 is 15 residues. Per germline, CDR1 SNHLY and CDR2 FYNNEI. The CDR3 loop reads CASSGGLSSGETQYF. In nucleotides, the CDR3 is TGTGCCAGCAGTGGAGGACTATCCTCGGGAGAGACCCAGTACTTC.

CDR3 sequence (DNA): TGTGCCAGCAGTTTGAGTGCTAACACTGAAGCTTTCTTT. It is translated as CASSLSANTEAFF. This rearrangement joins TRBV27 to TRBJ1-1; D call uncertain. The length of the CDR3 is 13 residues. The germline V gene has CDR1 MNHEY and CDR2 SMNVEV (reference sequence). The V gene lost 3 bases and the J gene lost 2 bases, with 7 bases spanning the gap.

This clone has more than one count but fewer than ten. This chain joins TRBV7-9 and TRBJ2-1; TRBD2 agrees at 12 bases. The germline V gene has CDR1 SEHNR and CDR2 FQNEAQ (reference sequence). V shed 3 bases and J 5 bases; nucleotides not matched to a gene: 5. The CDR3 runs 16 residues. The CDR3 sequence is CASSFRTSGENNEQFF. In nucleotides, the CDR3 is TGTGCCAGCAGCTTCCGGACTAGCGGGGAGAACAATGAGCAGTTCTTC.

The genes are TRBV4-1 and TRBJ2-5, with D perhaps matching TRBD2 (6 bases). Trimming removed 4 bases from V and 2 bases from J, with 17 bases in between. Germline CDR1 reads MGHRA; CDR2 reads YSYEKL. The CDR3 covers 16 residues. The CDR3 region is CASSPRQGGKQETQYF. DNA for the CDR3: TGCGCCAGCAGCCCCCGTCAGGGAGGCAAGCAAGAGACCCAGTACTTC.

This clone was counted between two and nine times. The V call is TRBV30, the J call TRBJ1-6, with D hard to call. Germline V gene lookup returns CDR1 GTSNPN and CDR2 SVGIG (reference sequence). The ends were cut back, 3 bases at V and 4 bases at J, with 13 bases in the middle. This CDR3 is 15 amino acids long. CDR3 region: CAWRGPGRYNSPLHF. The DNA for the CDR3 is TGTGCCTGGAGGGGCCCCGGGAGGTATAATTCACCCCTCCACTTT.

The V call is TRBV4-1, the J call TRBJ2-3; weak D call: TRBD2 (6 bases). CDR3 length equals 15 residues. V lost 4 bases to trimming and J lost 2 bases, with 13 bases between them. Germline V gives CDR1 MGHRA, CDR2 YSYEKL. The CDR3 loop is CASSRRLGVTDTQYF. For the CDR3, the DNA is TGCGCCAGCAGCCGCAGACTAGGTGTCACAGATACGCAGTATTTT.

V is TRBV20-1 and J is TRBJ2-2; D ambiguous. The CDR3 is 11 amino acids. The germline CDR1 and CDR2 sequences are DFQATT and SNEGSKA (reference sequence). V lost 1 base and J lost 7, with 4 bases in between. The CDR3 loop is CSARGDGELFF. In nucleotides, the CDR3 is TGCAGTGCTAGAGGAGACGGGGAGCTGTTTTTT.

The table lists this clone with a count of one. The chain is built from TRBV15 and TRBJ2-3; TRBD2 might be the D (5 bases). Germline lookup yields CDR1 LNHNV and CDR2 YYDKDF (reference sequence). There are 13 residues in the CDR3. V was pared by 4 bases and J by 5 bases, with 10 bases between. CDR3 region: CATSTPGEDTQYF. The CDR3 nucleotides read TGTGCCACCAGCACCCCCGGGGAAGATACGCAGTATTTT.

This clone was recorded once. The rearrangement links TRBV11-2 to TRBJ2-7; the match to TRBD1 covers 7 bases. CDR3 length equals 15 residues. V dropped 5 bases and J dropped 2; count of bases not matched to a gene: 9. CDR1 SGHAT and CDR2 FQNNGV come from the germline V gene. CDR3 sequence reads: CASSLRTGLTYEQYF. The CDR3 DNA reads TGTGCCAGCAGCCTTCGGACAGGTCTAACCTACGAGCAGTACTTC.

The CDR3 is CASSPPGVDYFNEQFF. DNA for the CDR3: TGTGCCAGCAGCCCCCCAGGGGTCGACTACTTTAATGAGCAGTTCTTC. The chain carries TRBV7-9 and TRBJ2-1, with D possibly TRBD1 on 6 matching bases. The CDR3 has 16 residues. Between the trimmed V and J ends, which lost 5 bases and 7 bases, there was a span of 21 bases. From germline, CDR1 is SEHNR and CDR2 FQNEAQ (reference sequence).

V is TRBV28 and J is TRBJ2-2, with TRBD1 matching over 12 bases. Germline loops: CDR1 MDHEN, CDR2 SYDVKM. The CDR3 has 17 amino acids. With 6 bases clipped from V and 6 bases from J, the junction kept 11 bases outside the gene matches. The CDR3 reads CASSSHPGQGASGELFF. The CDR3 DNA is TGTGCCAGCAGCTCCCACCCGGGACAGGGGGCATCCGGGGAGCTGTTTTTT.

This chain uses TRBV2 with TRBJ1-5, with TRBD1 as a possible D gene (6 bases). V lost 6 bases and J 5 bases, leaving 17 bases between the germline ends. The CDR3 contains 15 residues. From germline, CDR1 is SNHLY and CDR2 FYNNEI. The DNA for the CDR3 is TGTGCCAGCAGCGGCCCGAGGGGGTCGCATCAGCCCCAGCATTTT. This gives the protein CASSGPRGSHQPQHF.

The chain combines TRBV19 with TRBJ2-1, with a possible D match to TRBD2 (6 bases). Germline CDR1 LNHDA, CDR2 SQIVND (reference sequence). The CDR3 sequence is 17 residues long. The germline V and J ends were trimmed by 3 bases and 0 bases, with 15 bases remaining between them. In nucleotides, the CDR3 is TGTGCCAGTAGTATTTGGGGGGTTTCAAGCTCCTACAATGAGCAGTTCTTC. This translates into CASSIWGVSSSYNEQFF.

V and J are TRBV7-3 and TRBJ2-7, with 7 bases lining up with TRBD2. From germline, CDR1 is SGHTA and CDR2 FQGTGA. With 1 base clipped from V and 5 bases from J, the junction kept 8 bases outside the gene matches. The CDR3 is made up of 15 amino acids. The CDR3 sequence: CASSLIRGRKDEQYF. As DNA, the CDR3 is TGTGCCAGCAGCTTAATACGCGGGAGAAAAGACGAGCAGTACTTC.

The V gene is TRBV14, the J gene TRBJ2-5; 7 bases are shared with TRBD2. The J segment lost 4 bases and the V segment lost 4 bases, leaving 24 bases of the junction unmatched. CDR1 is SGHDN and CDR2 is FVKESK in the germline V gene. This CDR3 contains 20 residues. CDR3 loop: CASSPLDSTYAGSGGETQYF. CDR3 coding DNA: TGTGCCAGCAGCCCCCTTGATTCCACTTACGCGGGATCGGGGGGAGAGACCCAGTACTTC.